This entry lists 24 T cell receptor beta chains sequenced from one sample in a study of technical replicates of blood from a handful of donors. The assay was immunoSEQ multiplex PCR, and TCRdb's table has in-frame clones only and misses some. Of around 17,000 clones detected, 82% appear once; the ten largest clones hold around 10%. Sequencing was done on a sample of PBMCs. The source of these receptors is a human donor in good health. Some clones in this sample may be carry-over from other donors' samples.

The chain has TRBV5-1 and TRBJ2-7; 9 nucleotides line up with TRBD1. Germline CDR1 is SGHRS and CDR2 is YFSETQ. V gave up 0 bases and J gave up 5 bases; unmatched junction bases: 9. CDR3 size: 16 residues. In DNA form, the CDR3 reads TGCGCCAGCAGCTTGGGAATACAGGGGGCTTCCGACGAGCAGTACTTC. Translated: CASSLGIQGASDEQYF.

This chain uses TRBV27 with TRBJ2-7; weak D call: TRBD1 (6 bases). Germline V lookup: CDR1 MNHEY, CDR2 SMNVEV (reference sequence). V lost 4 bases to trimming and J lost 3 bases, with 13 bases between them. CDR3 length: 14 residues. The CDR3 nucleotides are TGTGCCAGCAGTTCAGGGGCCGACCTCTACGAGCAGTACTTC. Its translation is CASSSGADLYEQYF.

The genes are TRBV10-3 and TRBJ1-1; TRBD1 matches at 7 bases. Germline CDR1 reads ENHRY; CDR2 reads SYGVKD. This CDR3 contains 13 residues. The V and J ends lost 8 bases and 0 bases, in that order; junction bases with no gene match: 3. The DNA of the CDR3 is TGTGCCATCTCAGGGGGGATGAACACTGAAGCTTTCTTT. Its protein product is CAISGGMNTEAFF.

This clone was seen a single time. CDR3 coding DNA: TGTGCCAGCAGCACCGTAGCGAGCGGGGAGCTGTTTTTT. Translation: CASSTVASGELFF. The chain joins TRBV7-9 to TRBJ2-2, with D maybe TRBD2 (5 bases). V was trimmed by 5 bases and J by 7 bases, leaving 11 bases between them. CDR3 length: 13 residues. In germline, CDR1 is SEHNR, CDR2 FQNEAQ (reference sequence).

The CDR3 sequence: CASSPYNEQFF. CDR3 DNA sequence: TGTGCCAGCAGCCCTTACAATGAGCAGTTCTTC. This chain links TRBV7-9 with TRBJ2-1; D gene unclear. Germline V CDR1 and CDR2: SEHNR, FQNEAQ (reference sequence). With 5 bases removed from V and 4 bases from J, the gap between germline ends came to 3 bases. The CDR3 contains 11 residues. The full variable domain, with the rest looked up from reference TRBV7-9 and TRBJ2-1, is DTGVSQNPRHKITKRGQNVTFRCDPISEHNRLYWYRQTLGQGPEFLTYFQNEAQLEKSRLLSDRFSAERPKGSFSTLEIQRTEQGDSAMYLCASSPYNEQFFGPGTRLTVL.

J is TRBJ1-5 and V is TRBV2, with TRBD1 matching 8 bases. CDR1 and CDR2 from the germline V gene are SNHLY and FYNNEI. The length of the CDR3 is 15 residues. Trimming at V came to 6 bases and at J to 2 bases, leaving 6 bases not matched to a gene. DNA for the CDR3: TGTGCCAGCAGCTGGCAGGGGGCAGGCAATCAGCCCCAGCATTTT. Its translation is CASSWQGAGNQPQHF.

This clone was observed once. The chain recombines TRBV30 with TRBJ2-7; TRBD2 matches 11 bases. CDR3 length equals 13 residues. CDR1 is GTSNPN, CDR2 SVGIG, per germline (reference sequence). After removal of 1 base from V and 5 bases from J, the junction contained 1 base not matched to a gene. The CDR3, as DNA: TGTGCCTGGAGTGCACTAGCGGGAGACGAGCAGTACTTC. Amino acids: CAWSALAGDEQYF.

The chain recombines TRBV19 with TRBJ2-1; TRBD2 matches 9 bases. The V gene's germline CDR1 is LNHDA and CDR2 SQIVND (reference sequence). The CDR3 is 16 amino acids. The J segment lost 0 bases and the V segment lost 4 bases, leaving 4 bases of the junction unmatched. DNA of the CDR3: TGTGCCAGTAGTAATCTAGCGGGACCCTCCTACAATGAGCAGTTCTTC. Its protein is CASSNLAGPSYNEQFF.

The table lists this clone with a count of one. V gene TRBV6-1 combines with J gene TRBJ2-1, with 12 bases lining up with TRBD2. Trimming removed 4 bases from V and 10 bases from J; junction bases left unmatched: 2. The germline CDR1 and CDR2 sequences are MNHNS and SASEGT. The CDR3 covers 13 residues. CDR3 nucleotides: TGTGCCAGCAGTGCTCTAGCGGGAGGGGAGCAGTTCTTC. Its translation: CASSALAGGEQFF.

The J gene is TRBJ2-3, the V gene TRBV19, with D possibly being TRBD2 (6 bases). CDR3 length: 17 amino acids. V dropped 4 bases and J dropped 4 bases, with 21 bases sitting between them. Germline-derived CDR1 and CDR2 are LNHDA and SQIVND (reference sequence). The CDR3 region is CASSTDLSGLYADTQYF. CDR3 in DNA: TGTGCCAGTAGTACAGACCTTTCGGGACTTTATGCAGATACGCAGTATTTT.

The V and J genes are TRBV27 and TRBJ2-1, with 8 bases fitting TRBD2. CDR1 MNHEY and CDR2 SMNVEV come from the germline V gene (reference sequence). The CDR3 runs to 16 residues. The trim removed 5 bases at V and 3 bases at J, leaving 9 bases unmatched. The CDR3: CASSPQTGGGYNEQFF. The CDR3 coding sequence is TGTGCCAGCAGTCCCCAGACGGGAGGGGGCTACAATGAGCAGTTCTTC.

The genes are TRBV21-1 and TRBJ2-2; the table's TRBD2 call for D was not verified on the DNA. TRBV21-1 is flagged as a pseudogene. The CDR3 has 16 amino acids. The CDR3 is CASSKVLAGYTGELFF. CDR3 bases: TGTGCCAGCAGCAAAGTTCTAGCGGGATACACCGGGGAGCTGTTTTTT.

V usage is TRBV6-5 and J usage is TRBJ2-5; D uncertain. Looked up from germline, CDR1 is MNHEY and CDR2 is SVGAGI. This CDR3 comprises 11 residues. Trimming removed 10 bases from V and 5 bases from J, with 11 bases in between. CDR3 nucleotide sequence: TGTGCCACCTCCTTCGTGGAGACCCAGTACTTC. It yields the protein CATSFVETQYF.

For this clone: One end of the junction fails to match germline, which may point to a read error. The rearrangement joins TRBV6-5 to TRBJ1-1; D is uncertain. The V gene's germline CDR1 is MNHEY and CDR2 SVGAGI. The CDR3 runs to 14 residues. The DNA of the CDR3 is TGTACCAGCAGTTACTCAGAGGTGAACACTGAAGCTTTCTTT. Residues: CTSSYSEVNTEAFF.

The chain carries TRBV4-1 and TRBJ2-1; 7 positions agree with TRBD2. Trimming cost V 1 base and J 1 base; bases outside gene matches: 4. Germline CDR1 and CDR2: MGHRA and YSYEKL. The CDR3 runs 16 residues. CDR3 nucleotide sequence: TGCGCCAGCAGCCAAGCCTCCGGGAGGTCCTACAATGAGCAGTTCTTC. Amino acids: CASSQASGRSYNEQFF.

The V call is TRBV18, the J call TRBJ1-3; D is possibly TRBD1 (5 bases). Trimming removed 6 bases from V and 4 bases from J, with 19 bases in between. The CDR3 length is 16 residues. In germline, CDR1 is KGHSH, CDR2 LQKENI. CDR3 sequence reads: CASSYAGNNVGNTIYF. The CDR3 DNA reads as TGTGCCAGCTCCTACGCAGGGAACAACGTCGGAAACACCATATATTTT.

The chain carries TRBV6-5 and TRBJ2-7; unclear D gene. In germline, CDR1 is MNHEY, CDR2 SVGAGI. Trimming removed 4 bases at V and 4 bases at J, with 5 bases between. The CDR3 sequence is 11 residues long. The CDR3, as DNA: TGTGCCAGCAGTTCCGCGTACGAGCAGTACTTC. Its protein is CASSSAYEQYF.

This chain joins TRBV7-9 and TRBJ2-1; 8 bases are a match to TRBD2. Per the germline V gene, CDR1 is SEHNR and CDR2 is FQNEAQ (reference sequence). The CDR3 loop spans 13 amino acids. Unmatched junction bases numbered 3, after V lost 5 bases and J lost 6 bases. The CDR3 coding sequence is TGTGCCAGCAGCCTCGGGACTAGCAATGAGCAGTTCTTC. Translating it yields CASSLGTSNEQFF.

This clone showed up just once. The chain employs TRBV11-3 and TRBJ2-5, with a weak D call TRBD1 (6 bases). Trimming took 4 bases from V and 5 from J, leaving 11 bases between them. Germline CDR1 is SGHNT and CDR2 is YENEEA. The CDR3 is 13 residues long. The CDR3, as DNA: TGTGCCAGCAGCTCAGGGGCGGTGGAGACCCAGTACTTC. This encodes CASSSGAVETQYF.

V usage is TRBV11-2 and J usage is TRBJ2-7; D uncertain. CDR1 and CDR2 from the germline V gene are SGHAT and FQNNGV. The CDR3 runs to 14 residues. V lost 4 bases and J 2 bases, leaving 12 bases between the germline ends. The CDR3 DNA reads as TGTGCCAGCAGCTCCAGCGCACCCACCTACGAGCAGTACTTC. This gives the protein CASSSSAPTYEQYF.

In this sample, this clone turned up a few times. The rearrangement joins TRBV5-4 to TRBJ2-3; D remains ambiguous. Trimming took off 0 bases at V and 5 bases at J, with 10 bases between the two ends. The CDR3 runs to 14 residues. The V gene's germline CDR1 is SGHNT and CDR2 YYREEE (reference sequence). CDR3 loop: CASSLETLGDTQYF. The CDR3 DNA reads as TGTGCCAGCAGCTTGGAAACCCTCGGAGATACGCAGTATTTT.

V gene TRBV6-1 combines with J gene TRBJ2-6; the D is unclear. Trimming removed 3 bases at V and 0 bases at J, with 12 bases between. Looked up from germline, CDR1 is MNHNS and CDR2 is SASEGT. The CDR3 length is 17 residues. The CDR3 DNA reads TGTGCCAGCAGTGATCCGATACTTAGCTCTGGGGCCAACGTCCTGACTTTC. Protein product: CASSDPILSSGANVLTF.

The chain's CDR3 is CATSRTTGGWETQYF. In nucleotides, the CDR3 is TGTGCCACCAGCAGGACGACAGGTGGATGGGAGACCCAGTACTTC. V usage is TRBV15 and J usage is TRBJ2-5, with D possibly TRBD1 on 6 matching bases. Trimming shortened V by 3 bases and J by 5 bases, and 16 bases separated the two germline ends. Germline CDR1 LNHNV, CDR2 YYDKDF (reference sequence). The CDR3 contains 15 residues.

The chain couples TRBV13 to TRBJ2-3; 7 bases match TRBD1. Trimming removed 2 bases from V and 2 bases from J; junction bases left unmatched: 10. The CDR3 length is 17 residues. Per germline, CDR1 PRHDT and CDR2 FYEKMQ (reference sequence). The CDR3 DNA reads TGTGCCAGCAGCTTAAGGGGTGAGGGGGCAATCACAGATACGCAGTATTTT. This gives the protein CASSLRGEGAITDTQYF.